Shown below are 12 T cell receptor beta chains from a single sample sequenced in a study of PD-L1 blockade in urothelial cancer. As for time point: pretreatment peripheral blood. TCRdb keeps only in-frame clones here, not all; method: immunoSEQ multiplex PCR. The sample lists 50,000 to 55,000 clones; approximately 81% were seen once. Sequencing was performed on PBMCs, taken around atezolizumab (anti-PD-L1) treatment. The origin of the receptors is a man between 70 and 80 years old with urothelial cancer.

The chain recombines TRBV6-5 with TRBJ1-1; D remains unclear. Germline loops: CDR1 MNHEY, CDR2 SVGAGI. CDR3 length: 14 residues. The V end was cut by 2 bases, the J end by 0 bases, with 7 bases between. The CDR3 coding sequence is TGTGCCAGCAGTTACCGGGTCTTGAACACTGAAGCTTTCTTT. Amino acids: CASSYRVLNTEAFF.

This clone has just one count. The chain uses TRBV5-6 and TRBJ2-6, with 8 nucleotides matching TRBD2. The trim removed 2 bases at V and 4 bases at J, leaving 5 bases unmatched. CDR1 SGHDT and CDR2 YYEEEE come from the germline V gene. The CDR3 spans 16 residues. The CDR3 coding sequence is TGTGCCAGCAGCTTCCGGGGGGGGGCCGGGGCCAACGTCCTGACTTTC. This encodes CASSFRGGAGANVLTF.

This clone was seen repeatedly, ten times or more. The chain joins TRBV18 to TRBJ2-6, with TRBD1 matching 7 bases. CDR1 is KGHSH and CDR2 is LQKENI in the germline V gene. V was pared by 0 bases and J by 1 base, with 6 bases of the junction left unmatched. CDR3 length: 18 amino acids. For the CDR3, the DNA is TGTGCCAGCTCACCACCTGTGACAGGGTTATCTGGGGCCAACGTCCTGACTTTC. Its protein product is CASSPPVTGLSGANVLTF.

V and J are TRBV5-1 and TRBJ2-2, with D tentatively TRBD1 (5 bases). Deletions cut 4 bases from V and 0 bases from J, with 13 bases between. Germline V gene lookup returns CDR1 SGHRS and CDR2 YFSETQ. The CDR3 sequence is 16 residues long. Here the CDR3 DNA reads TGCGCCAGCAGCAAACAGGTTCGGACGAACACCGGGGAGCTGTTTTTT. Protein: CASSKQVRTNTGELFF.

CDR3 sequence reads: CASREQGESYEQYF. CDR3 in DNA: TGTGCCAGCAGGGAGCAGGGGGAGTCCTACGAGCAGTACTTC. The chain joins TRBV2 to TRBJ2-7; 7 bases match TRBD1. Per the germline V gene, CDR1 is SNHLY and CDR2 is FYNNEI. The CDR3 length is 14 residues. V dropped 6 bases and J dropped 1; count of bases not matched to a gene: 6.

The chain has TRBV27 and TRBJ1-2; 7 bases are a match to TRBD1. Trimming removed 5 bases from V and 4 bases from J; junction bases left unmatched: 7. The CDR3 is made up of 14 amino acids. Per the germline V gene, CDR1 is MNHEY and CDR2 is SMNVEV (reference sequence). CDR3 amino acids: CASSPRQGFYGYTF. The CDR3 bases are TGTGCCAGCAGTCCGCGACAGGGATTCTATGGCTACACCTTC.

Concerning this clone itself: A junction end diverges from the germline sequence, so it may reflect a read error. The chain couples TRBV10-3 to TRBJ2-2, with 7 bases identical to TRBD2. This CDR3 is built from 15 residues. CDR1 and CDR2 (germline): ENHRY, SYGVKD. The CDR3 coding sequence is TGTGCCGTCAGCCCTAGCGGCGAGAACACCGGGGAGCTGTTTTTT. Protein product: CAVSPSGENTGELFF.

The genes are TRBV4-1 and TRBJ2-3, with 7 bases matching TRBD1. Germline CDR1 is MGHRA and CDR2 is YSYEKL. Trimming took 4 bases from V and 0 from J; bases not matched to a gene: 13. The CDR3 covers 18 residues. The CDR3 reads CASSRAANTGDSTDTQYF. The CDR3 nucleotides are TGCGCCAGCAGCCGGGCGGCGAATACAGGGGATAGCACAGATACGCAGTATTTT.

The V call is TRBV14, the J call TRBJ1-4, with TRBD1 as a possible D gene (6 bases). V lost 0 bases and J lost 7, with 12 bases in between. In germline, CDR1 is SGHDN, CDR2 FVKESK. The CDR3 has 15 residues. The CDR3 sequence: CASSQEGGPGEKLFF. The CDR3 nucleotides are TGTGCCAGCAGCCAAGAGGGGGGGCCCGGTGAAAAACTGTTTTTT. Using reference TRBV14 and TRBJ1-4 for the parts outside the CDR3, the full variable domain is EAGVTQFPSHSVIEKGQTVTLRCDPISGHDNLYWYRRVMGKEIKFLLHFVKESKQDESGMPNNRFLAERTGGTYSTLKVQPAELEDSGVYFCASSQEGGPGEKLFFGSGTQLSVL.

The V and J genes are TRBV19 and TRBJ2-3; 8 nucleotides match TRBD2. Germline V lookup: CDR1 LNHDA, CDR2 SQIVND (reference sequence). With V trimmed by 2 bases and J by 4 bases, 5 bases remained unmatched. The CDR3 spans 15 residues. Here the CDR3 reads CASSIRRAGADTQYF. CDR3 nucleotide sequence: TGTGCCAGTAGTATAAGGAGAGCGGGAGCAGATACGCAGTATTTT.

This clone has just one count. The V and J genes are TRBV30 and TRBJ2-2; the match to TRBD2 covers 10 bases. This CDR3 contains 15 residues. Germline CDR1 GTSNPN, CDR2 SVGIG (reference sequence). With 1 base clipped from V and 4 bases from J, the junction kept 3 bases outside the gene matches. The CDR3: CAWSGASGGTGELFF. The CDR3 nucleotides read TGTGCCTGGAGTGGGGCTAGCGGGGGCACCGGGGAGCTGTTTTTT.

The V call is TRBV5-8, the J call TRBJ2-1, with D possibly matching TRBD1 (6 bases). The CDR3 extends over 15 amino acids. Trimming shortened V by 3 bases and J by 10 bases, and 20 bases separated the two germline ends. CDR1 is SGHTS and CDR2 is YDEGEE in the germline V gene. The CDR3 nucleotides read TGTGCCAGCAGCTCGACAGGCTATCCTTCTCAGGAGCAGTTCTTC. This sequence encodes CASSSTGYPSQEQFF.